Listed here is a single T cell receptor beta chain. Distinct nucleotide sequences in the sample also encode this CDR3. How the authors handled the data: How many nucleated cells were present was estimated from reference gene primer amplification. Here immunoSEQ multiplex PCR was the method, and the copy in TCRdb shows in-frame clones only, minus some. The V and J calls and clone size are taken from that table; D and trimming were inferred from the DNA. This table holds approximately 400,000 clones, less than 90% found once. This sample was included in a study of blood T cell repertoires in COVID-19. V was pared by 2 bases and J by 3 bases, with 7 bases between. CDR3 length: 13 residues. Germline lookup yields CDR1 SGHTA and CDR2 FQGTGA. Participants were aged about 18 to 89 years from about two dozen US areas. Cohort assignment relied on participant-reported clinical history. In Cohort 3, a recovered donor had either two negative PCRs, clearance, or symptom resolution.

Sequencing was performed on PBMCs or T cells enriched from blood (not recorded which). The source of this sequence is a woman in her forties or fifties who had recovered from COVID-19. The V gene is TRBV7-3, the J gene TRBJ1-2; possible D gene TRBD1, 5 bases. CDR3 nucleotide sequence: TGTGCCAGCAGCTTAGAAGGGGACTATGGCTACACCTTC. Its protein product is CASSLEGDYGYTF.